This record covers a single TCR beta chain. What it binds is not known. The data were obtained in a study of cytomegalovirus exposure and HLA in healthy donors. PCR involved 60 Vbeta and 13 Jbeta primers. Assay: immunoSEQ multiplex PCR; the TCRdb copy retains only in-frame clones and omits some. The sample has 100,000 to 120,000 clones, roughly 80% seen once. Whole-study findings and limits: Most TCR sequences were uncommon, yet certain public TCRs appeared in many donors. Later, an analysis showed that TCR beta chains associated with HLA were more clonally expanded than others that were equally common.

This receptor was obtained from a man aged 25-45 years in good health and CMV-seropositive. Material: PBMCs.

CDR3 protein: CASSGPDGGNSPLHF. CDR3 nucleotides: TGTGCCAGCAGTGGCCCGGACGGGGGAAATTCACCCCTCCACTTT. The chain couples TRBV6-1 to TRBJ1-6; the D gene is possibly TRBD1 (5 bases). The CDR3 runs 15 residues. Per the germline V gene, CDR1 is MNHNS and CDR2 is SASEGT. V was clipped by 4 bases and J by 7 bases, with 14 bases between them.